These 26 T cell receptor beta chains share one sample of origin, sequenced in a study of beta chain features in type 1 diabetes. Findings of the study overall: TCRB CDR3s were moderately but significantly shorter in Type 1 diabetes patients in all four CD4+ subsets.

Every bit of the isolated RNA underwent reverse transcription, so sequencing read expressed TCRB transcripts. Measured with immunoSEQ multiplex PCR; TCRdb has only the in-frame clones, and not every one. The table lists 500,000 to 850,000 clones, around 15% of them singletons. The antigens these receptors bind are not known. Sequencing input: naive CD4+ T cells from blood. The receptors were gathered from a man in his late teens or twenties with type 1 diabetes.

The gene calls are TRBV7-6 and TRBJ2-1; 9 nucleotides agree with TRBD2. Germline lookup yields CDR1 SGHVS and CDR2 FNYEAQ. The CDR3 has 20 amino acids. J was trimmed by 8 bases and V by 5 bases; bases with no gene match: 25. This CDR3 is CASSPFRGGRAFVRKDEQFF. The CDR3 nucleotides read TGTGCCAGCAGCCCCTTCCGAGGCGGGAGGGCCTTTGTCCGGAAGGATGAGCAGTTCTTC.

This clone came up a few times. This chain links TRBV13 with TRBJ2-4, with D tentatively TRBD2 (6 bases). The germline V gene encodes CDR1 PRHDT and CDR2 FYEKMQ (reference sequence). This CDR3 is 16 amino acids long. Trimming removed 0 bases from V and 0 bases from J, with 9 bases in between. The CDR3 coding sequence is TGTGCCAGCAGCTTAGGCGGGAGCCTAGCCAAAAACATTCAGTACTTC. It specifies CASSLGGSLAKNIQYF.

Points on this clone: A read error is possible here, since a much larger clone lies one base away. At the DNA level, this CDR3 is encoded by other sequences in the same sample as well. This chain connects TRBV18 to TRBJ2-5; D is uncertain. V dropped 3 bases and J dropped 1 base, with 3 bases sitting between them. This CDR3 is 12 amino acids long. Per the germline V gene, CDR1 is KGHSH and CDR2 is LQKENI. The CDR3 loop is CASSPSQETQYF. CDR3 DNA: TGTGCCAGCTCACCTTCCCAAGAGACCCAGTACTTC.

This clone was counted only a few times. The chain combines TRBV15 with TRBJ1-2; D gene uncertain. The CDR3 contains 14 residues. Per germline, CDR1 LNHNV and CDR2 YYDKDF (reference sequence). V lost 0 bases and J lost 8, with 13 bases in between. The CDR3 protein is CATSRELVFLGYTF. Written as DNA, the CDR3 is TGTGCCACCAGCAGAGAGCTGGTCTTCTTGGGCTACACCTTC.

This clone was counted a few times. V gene TRBV25-1 combines with J gene TRBJ2-7; D perhaps matches TRBD1 (5 bases). V lost 8 bases and J lost 11, with 16 bases in between. The CDR3 spans 11 residues. CDR1 is MGHDK and CDR2 is SYGVNS in the germline V gene. The CDR3 coding sequence is TGTGCCAGCGGCTTCGGACACACAAAGTACTTC. This translates into CASGFGHTKYF.

The CDR3 here is CASSLAVGETEAFF. Here the CDR3 DNA reads TGTGCCAGCAGCTTAGCAGTAGGGGAGACTGAAGCTTTCTTT. The chain links TRBV7-2 to TRBJ1-1; TRBD1 is a possible D gene (5 bases). CDR3 length equals 14 residues. V lost 0 bases and J 5 bases, leaving 10 bases between the germline ends. The germline CDR1 and CDR2 sequences are SGHTA and FQGNSA. Filled out from reference TRBV7-2 and TRBJ1-1, the complete variable domain reads GAGVSQSPSNKVTEKGKDVELRCDPISGHTALYWYRQSLGQGLEFLIYFQGNSAPDKSGLPSDRFSAERTGGSVSTLTIQRTQQEDSAVYLCASSLAVGETEAFFGQGTRLTVV.

This clone has only a few counts. The V gene is TRBV7-2, the J gene TRBJ1-2; D gene unclear. Germline values: CDR1 SGHTA, CDR2 FQGNSA. The CDR3 contains 13 residues. The V gene lost 7 bases and the J gene lost 4 bases, with 13 bases spanning the gap. In DNA form, the CDR3 reads TGTGCCAGCATGAGAGGGCCGGGCTATGGCTACACCTTC. Translated: CASMRGPGYGYTF.

The chain joins TRBV7-3 to TRBJ2-1, with 15 bases matching TRBD2. Trimming removed 6 bases from V and 7 bases from J; junction bases left unmatched: 10. Germline V gene lookup returns CDR1 SGHTA and CDR2 FQGTGA. The CDR3 loop spans 17 amino acids. The CDR3 DNA follows: TGTGCCAGCAGGCCGGGACTAGCGGGGGGCTCCCGAAATGAGCAGTTCTTC. Its protein is CASRPGLAGGSRNEQFF.

This chain connects TRBV9 to TRBJ2-2; 8 bases are shared with TRBD2. J was trimmed by 0 bases and V by 4 bases; bases with no gene match: 8. CDR1 and CDR2 from the germline V gene are SGDLS and YYNGEE. The CDR3 totals 17 residues. The CDR3 DNA reads as TGTGCCAGCAGCCCACGCCAGCGGGGGACGAACACCGGGGAGCTGTTTTTT. Protein product: CASSPRQRGTNTGELFF. Full variable domain (outside the CDR3, taken from reference TRBV9 and TRBJ2-2): DSGVTQTPKHLITATGQRVTLRCSPRSGDLSVYWYQQSLDQGLQFLIQYYNGEERAKGNILERFSAQQFPDLHSELNLSSLELGDSALYFCASSPRQRGTNTGELFFGEGSRLTVL.

This chain connects TRBV7-3 to TRBJ1-2; D is ambiguous. CDR3 size: 15 residues. The V end lost 2 bases, the J end lost 8 bases, and 18 bases lay between the germline ends. CDR1 is SGHTA and CDR2 is FQGTGA in the germline V gene. The CDR3 here is CASSLPRPGPSGYTF. The CDR3 nucleotides are TGTGCCAGCAGCTTACCCAGGCCGGGCCCCTCGGGCTACACCTTC.

This clone was detected a few times. The J gene is TRBJ2-4, the V gene TRBV7-2, with 10 bases aligning to TRBD2. The J segment lost 4 bases and the V segment lost 1 base, leaving 4 bases of the junction unmatched. Germline V gives CDR1 SGHTA, CDR2 FQGNSA. This CDR3 is built from 16 residues. CDR3 sequence (DNA): TGTGCCAGCAGCTTAGTGTCTAGCGGGGGAAAAAACATTCAGTACTTC. Amino acid sequence: CASSLVSSGGKNIQYF.

This clone has only a few counts. The chain links TRBV25-1 to TRBJ1-6; D unclear. With 2 bases removed from V and 7 bases from J, the gap between germline ends came to 9 bases. Germline V gives CDR1 MGHDK, CDR2 SYGVNS. CDR3 size: 14 residues. CDR3 loop: CASSEAGTNSPLHF. In DNA, the CDR3 is TGTGCCAGCAGTGAAGCGGGAACAAATTCACCCCTCCACTTT. The full variable domain, with the rest looked up from reference TRBV25-1 and TRBJ1-6, is EADIYQTPRYLVIGTGKKITLECSQTMGHDKMYWYQQDPGMELHLIHYSYGVNSTEKGDLSSESTVSRIRTEHFPLTLESARPSHTSQYLCASSEAGTNSPLHFGNGTRLTVT.

The rearrangement links TRBV7-2 to TRBJ2-7, with D possibly matching TRBD1 (6 bases). Trimming took off 5 bases at V and 3 bases at J, with 17 bases between the two ends. The length of the CDR3 is 15 residues. Germline-derived CDR1 and CDR2 are SGHTA and FQGNSA. This chain's CDR3 is CASSRRGTLDYEQYF. CDR3 DNA: TGTGCCAGCAGCAGAAGAGGGACATTGGACTACGAGCAGTACTTC.

This clone was seen only a few times. The chain links TRBV30 to TRBJ2-7, with 9 bases that match TRBD1. J lost 2 bases, V lost 4 bases, and 3 bases had no gene match. Germline CDR1 GTSNPN, CDR2 SVGIG (reference sequence). This CDR3 region has 13 residues. CDR3 in DNA: TGTGCCTGGAACAGGGGGCCCACCTACGAGCAGTACTTC. This translates into CAWNRGPTYEQYF.

The V call is TRBV4-3, the J call TRBJ2-7; D gene ambiguous. Germline CDR1 and CDR2: LGHNA and YSLEER. Trimming removed 0 bases at V and 0 bases at J, with 9 bases between. The CDR3 has 15 amino acids. CDR3 sequence: CASSQDLRNSYEQYF. The CDR3, as DNA: TGCGCCAGCAGCCAAGATCTCAGAAACTCCTACGAGCAGTACTTC.

The table lists this clone with a few counts. This rearrangement joins TRBV4-3 to TRBJ2-3, with TRBD1 matching over 7 bases. The CDR3 extends over 15 amino acids. Germline trimming cut 0 bases from V and 1 base from J; bases unmatched to any gene: 1. Germline assignment: CDR1 LGHNA and CDR2 YSLEER. CDR3 coding DNA: TGCGCCAGCAGCCAAGAAGGACAGGGCACAGATACGCAGTATTTT. Translated: CASSQEGQGTDTQYF.

V is TRBV7-9 and J is TRBJ1-1, with 10 nucleotides matching TRBD1. The germline CDR1 and CDR2 sequences are SEHNR and FQNEAQ (reference sequence). This CDR3 region has 15 residues. V lost 1 base, J lost 5 bases, and 4 bases stayed unmatched. This chain's CDR3 is CASSLGQGARTEAFF. Here the CDR3 DNA reads TGTGCCAGCAGCTTAGGACAGGGGGCGCGGACTGAAGCTTTCTTT. Together with reference TRBV7-9 and TRBJ1-1, the CDR3 gives the full variable domain: DTGVSQNPRHKITKRGQNVTFRCDPISEHNRLYWYRQTLGQGPEFLTYFQNEAQLEKSRLLSDRFSAERPKGSFSTLEIQRTEQGDSAMYLCASSLGQGARTEAFFGQGTRLTVV.

In its sample, this clone was seen a few times. CDR3 in amino acids: CASSARDQGTQYF. DNA of the CDR3: TGTGCCAGCAGCGCCCGGGACCAGGGGACCCAGTACTTC. V and J are TRBV11-2 and TRBJ2-5; D is possibly TRBD1 or TRBD2 (5 bases each). The CDR3 contains 13 residues. Germline CDR1 SGHAT, CDR2 FQNNGV. V was trimmed by 5 bases and J by 7 bases, leaving 14 bases between them.

A few counts support this clone. This sample also contains other DNA sequences that code for the same CDR3. The V gene is TRBV6-5, the J gene TRBJ1-2; maybe TRBD1 (6 bases). V was cut by 6 bases and J by 8 bases, with 16 bases left in between. Per the germline V gene, CDR1 is MNHEY and CDR2 is SVGAGI. The CDR3 contains 13 residues. The CDR3 region has the DNA TGTGCCAGCAGGGATTCTGGGGGGCGAGGCTACACCTTC. Translated: CASRDSGGRGYTF.

The rearrangement links TRBV28 to TRBJ1-1, with a tentative D call TRBD1 (5 bases). Germline V gene lookup returns CDR1 MDHEN and CDR2 SYDVKM. V lost 6 bases, J lost 1 base, and 18 bases lay in between. The CDR3 contains 16 residues. This CDR3 reads CASSLPPGQGNTEAFF. CDR3 nucleotide sequence: TGTGCCAGCAGCCTCCCTCCCGGGCAGGGGAACACTGAAGCTTTCTTT.

The V and J genes are TRBV5-4 and TRBJ2-3; 9 positions agree with TRBD2. This CDR3 is 15 amino acids long. Germline V gives CDR1 SGHNT, CDR2 YYREEE (reference sequence). The J segment lost 6 bases and the V segment lost 2 bases, leaving 7 bases of the junction unmatched. The CDR3 loop is CASSFSGGVWDTQYF. The CDR3 DNA sequence: TGTGCCAGCAGCTTTAGCGGGGGAGTATGGGATACGCAGTATTTT. Complete variable domain (other parts from reference TRBV5-4 and TRBJ2-3): ETGVTQSPTHLIKTRGQQVTLRCSSQSGHNTVSWYQQALGQGPQFIFQYYREEENGRGNFPPRFSGLQFPNYSSELNVNALELDDSALYLCASSFSGGVWDTQYFGPGTRLTVL.

The V gene is TRBV7-2, the J gene TRBJ2-7; possible D gene TRBD1, 5 bases. Germline lookup yields CDR1 SGHTA and CDR2 FQGNSA. V lost 1 base and J 6 bases, leaving 13 bases between the germline ends. The CDR3 covers 14 residues. The CDR3 spells CASSLGTDKREQYF. The DNA of the CDR3 is TGTGCCAGCAGCTTAGGGACGGACAAGCGCGAGCAGTACTTC.

The sample holds a few counts of this clone. The chain carries TRBV29-1 and TRBJ2-3; TRBD1 agrees at 9 bases. The J segment lost 4 bases and the V segment lost 7 bases, leaving 6 bases of the junction unmatched. The CDR3 extends over 13 amino acids. The V gene's germline CDR1 is SQVTM and CDR2 ANQGSEA. In DNA, the CDR3 is TGCAGCGGGGCGGGACAGGGACCAGATACGCAGTATTTT. Amino acid sequence: CSGAGQGPDTQYF.

This clone has only a few counts. This chain joins TRBV29-1 and TRBJ2-5, with 7 bases identical to TRBD1. TRBJ2-7 matches the DNA end more closely, so the J call is doubtful. This CDR3 is 13 amino acids long. Germline lookup yields CDR1 SQVTM and CDR2 ANQGSEA. CDR3 DNA: TGCAGCGTTATCAGGGGGAGCTCCTACGAGCAGTACTTC. This codes for CSVIRGSSYEQYF.

This clone was observed a handful of times. The chain joins TRBV30 to TRBJ1-1; 10 bases line up with TRBD1. This CDR3 comprises 13 residues. Germline-derived CDR1 and CDR2 are GTSNPN and SVGIG (reference sequence). Unmatched junction bases numbered 4, after V lost 5 bases and J lost 4 bases. CDR3 amino acids: CAWGRDRGTEAFF. As DNA, the CDR3 is TGTGCCTGGGGCCGGGACAGGGGCACTGAAGCTTTCTTT.

This chain uses TRBV28 with TRBJ2-1, with TRBD2 matching over 10 bases. The trim removed 8 bases at V and 4 bases at J, leaving 5 bases unmatched. CDR1 is MDHEN, CDR2 SYDVKM, per germline. The CDR3 sequence is 14 residues long. The CDR3 nucleotides read TGTGCCAGCTCGCTAGCGGGGGCGTACAATGAGCAGTTCTTC. It encodes CASSLAGAYNEQFF.